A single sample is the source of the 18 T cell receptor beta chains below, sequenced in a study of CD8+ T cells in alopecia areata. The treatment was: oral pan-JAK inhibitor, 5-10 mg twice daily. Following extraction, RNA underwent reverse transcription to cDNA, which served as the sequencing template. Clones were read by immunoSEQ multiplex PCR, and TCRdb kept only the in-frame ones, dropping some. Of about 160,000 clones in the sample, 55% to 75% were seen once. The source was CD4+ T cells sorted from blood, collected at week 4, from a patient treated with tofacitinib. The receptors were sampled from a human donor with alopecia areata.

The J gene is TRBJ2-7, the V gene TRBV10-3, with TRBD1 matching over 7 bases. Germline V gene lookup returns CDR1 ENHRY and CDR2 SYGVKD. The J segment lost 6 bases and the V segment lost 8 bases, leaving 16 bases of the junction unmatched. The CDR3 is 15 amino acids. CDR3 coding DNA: TGTGCCATCCGGGCCGATGGGACAGTCAGGGCCGAGCAGTACTTC. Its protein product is CAIRADGTVRAEQYF.

The CDR3 DNA follows: TGTGCCAGCAGCTTAGTATTTGGGGGTGGTGAAAAACTGTTTTTT. This encodes CASSLVFGGGEKLFF. The J gene is TRBJ1-4, the V gene TRBV7-2; TRBD1 might be the D (5 bases). Germline V gene lookup returns CDR1 SGHTA and CDR2 FQGNSA. V gave up 1 base and J gave up 7 bases, with 13 bases separating them. The CDR3 length is 15 residues.

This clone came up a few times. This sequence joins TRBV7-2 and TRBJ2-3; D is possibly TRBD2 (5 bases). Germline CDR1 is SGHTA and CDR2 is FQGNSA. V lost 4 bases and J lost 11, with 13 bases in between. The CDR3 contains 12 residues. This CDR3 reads CASSSNPGGQYF. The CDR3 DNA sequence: TGTGCCAGCAGCTCAAATCCTGGAGGGCAGTATTTT.

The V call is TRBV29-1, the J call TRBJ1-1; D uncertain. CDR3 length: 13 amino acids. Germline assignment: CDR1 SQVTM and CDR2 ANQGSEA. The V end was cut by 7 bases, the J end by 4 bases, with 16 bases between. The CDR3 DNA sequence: TGCAGCGCCTACCGGAGGAGGAGCACTGAAGCTTTCTTT. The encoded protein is CSAYRRRSTEAFF. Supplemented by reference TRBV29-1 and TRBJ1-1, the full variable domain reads SAVISQKPSRDICQRGTSLTIQCQVDSQVTMMFWYRQQPGQSLTLIATANQGSEATYESGFVIDKFPISRPNLTFSTLTVSNMSPEDSSIYLCSAYRRRSTEAFFGQGTRLTVV.

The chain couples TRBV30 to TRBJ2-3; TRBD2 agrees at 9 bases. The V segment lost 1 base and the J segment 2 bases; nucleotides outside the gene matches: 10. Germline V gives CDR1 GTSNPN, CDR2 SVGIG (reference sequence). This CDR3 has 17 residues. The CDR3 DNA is TGTGCCTGGAGTGGGACCGGCGGGGGGGGTTACACAGATACGCAGTATTTT. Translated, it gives CAWSGTGGGGYTDTQYF.

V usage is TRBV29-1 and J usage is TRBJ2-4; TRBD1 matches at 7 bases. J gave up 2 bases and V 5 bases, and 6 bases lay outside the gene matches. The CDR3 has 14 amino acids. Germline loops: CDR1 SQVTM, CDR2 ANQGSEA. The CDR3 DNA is TGCAGCGTTACCGGGACAGCCCCCAAAAACATTCAGTACTTC. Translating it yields CSVTGTAPKNIQYF.

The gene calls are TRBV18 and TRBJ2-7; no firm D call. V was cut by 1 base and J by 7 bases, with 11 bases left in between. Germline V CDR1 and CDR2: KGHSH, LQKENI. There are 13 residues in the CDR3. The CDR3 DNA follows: TGTGCCAGCTCACCACAGGGATCACGGGAGCAGTACTTC. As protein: CASSPQGSREQYF.

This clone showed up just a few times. The CDR3 region has the DNA TGTGCCAGCTCCCCGGGACAGCCTGAAGCTTTCTTT. It encodes CASSPGQPEAFF. V usage is TRBV19 and J usage is TRBJ1-1, with TRBD1 matching over 7 bases. Germline lookup yields CDR1 LNHDA and CDR2 SQIVND (reference sequence). The CDR3 covers 12 residues. Germline trimming cut 9 bases from V and 6 bases from J; bases unmatched to any gene: 7.

The CDR3 reads CASSLALSGTDNSPLHF. CDR3 sequence (DNA): TGTGCCAGCAGCTTAGCGCTGTCCGGGACGGACAATTCACCCCTCCACTTT. This chain links TRBV7-9 with TRBJ1-6, with a possible D match to TRBD1 (5 bases). The CDR3 covers 17 residues. The germline V and J ends were trimmed by 0 bases and 7 bases, with 16 bases remaining between them. Germline values: CDR1 SEHNR, CDR2 FQNEAQ (reference sequence). Full variable domain (outside the CDR3, taken from reference TRBV7-9 and TRBJ1-6): DTGVSQNPRHKITKRGQNVTFRCDPISEHNRLYWYRQTLGQGPEFLTYFQNEAQLEKSRLLSDRFSAERPKGSFSTLEIQRTEQGDSAMYLCASSLALSGTDNSPLHFGNGTRLTVT.

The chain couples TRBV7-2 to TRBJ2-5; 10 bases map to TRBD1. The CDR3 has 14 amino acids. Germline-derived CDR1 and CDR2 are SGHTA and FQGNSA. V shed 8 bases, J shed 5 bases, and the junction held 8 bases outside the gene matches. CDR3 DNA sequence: TGTGCCAGCGGGCAGACAGGGGGCTTGGAGACCCAGTACTTC. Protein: CASGQTGGLETQYF.

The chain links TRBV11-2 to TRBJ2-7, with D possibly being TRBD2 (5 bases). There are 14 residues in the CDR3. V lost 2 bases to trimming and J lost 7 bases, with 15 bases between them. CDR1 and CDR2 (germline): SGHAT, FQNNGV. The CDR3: CASSLSGDIGEQYF. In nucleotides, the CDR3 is TGTGCCAGCAGCTTAAGCGGTGACATTGGGGAGCAGTACTTC.

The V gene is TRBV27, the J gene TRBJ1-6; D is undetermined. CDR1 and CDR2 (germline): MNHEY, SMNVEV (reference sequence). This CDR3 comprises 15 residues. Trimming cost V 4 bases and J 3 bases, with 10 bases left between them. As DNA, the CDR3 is TGTGCCAGCAGTTATGTCGCAGGCTATAATTCACCCCTCCACTTT. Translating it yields CASSYVAGYNSPLHF.

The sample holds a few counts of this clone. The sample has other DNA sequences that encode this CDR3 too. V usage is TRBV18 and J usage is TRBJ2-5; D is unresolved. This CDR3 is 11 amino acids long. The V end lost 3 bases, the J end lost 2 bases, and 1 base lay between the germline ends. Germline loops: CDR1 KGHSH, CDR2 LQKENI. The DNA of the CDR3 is TGTGCCAGCTCACCGCAAGAGACCCAGTACTTC. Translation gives CASSPQETQYF.

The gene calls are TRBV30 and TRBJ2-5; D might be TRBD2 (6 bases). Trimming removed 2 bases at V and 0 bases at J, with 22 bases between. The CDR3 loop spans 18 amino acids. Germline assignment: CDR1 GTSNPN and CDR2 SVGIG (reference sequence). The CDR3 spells CAWSKTRSRPSYQETQYF. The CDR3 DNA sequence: TGTGCCTGGAGTAAGACTAGATCAAGGCCCTCGTACCAAGAGACCCAGTACTTC.

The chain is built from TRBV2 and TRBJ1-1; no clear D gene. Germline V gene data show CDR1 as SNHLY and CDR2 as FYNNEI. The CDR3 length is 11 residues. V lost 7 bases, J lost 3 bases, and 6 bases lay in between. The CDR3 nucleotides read TGTGCCAGCACCGACGACACTGAAGCTTTCTTT. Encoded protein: CASTDDTEAFF.

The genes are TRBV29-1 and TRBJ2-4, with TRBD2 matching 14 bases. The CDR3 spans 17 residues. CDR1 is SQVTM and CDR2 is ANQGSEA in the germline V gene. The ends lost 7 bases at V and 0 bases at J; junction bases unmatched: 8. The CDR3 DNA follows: TGCAGCGCGACTAGCGGGGGGGATAAGATAGCCAAAAACATTCAGTACTTC. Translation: CSATSGGDKIAKNIQYF. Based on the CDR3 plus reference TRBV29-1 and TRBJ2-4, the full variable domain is SAVISQKPSRDICQRGTSLTIQCQVDSQVTMMFWYRQQPGQSLTLIATANQGSEATYESGFVIDKFPISRPNLTFSTLTVSNMSPEDSSIYLCSATSGGDKIAKNIQYFGAGTRLSVL.

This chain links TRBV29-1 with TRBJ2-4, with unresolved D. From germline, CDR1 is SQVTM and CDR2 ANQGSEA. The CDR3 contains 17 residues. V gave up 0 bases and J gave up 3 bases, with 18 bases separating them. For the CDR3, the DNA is TGCAGCGTTGAAGACAGGAGCACGTCCTTTGGCAAAAACATTCAGTACTTC. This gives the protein CSVEDRSTSFGKNIQYF. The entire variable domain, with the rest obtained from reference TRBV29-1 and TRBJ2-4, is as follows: SAVISQKPSRDICQRGTSLTIQCQVDSQVTMMFWYRQQPGQSLTLIATANQGSEATYESGFVIDKFPISRPNLTFSTLTVSNMSPEDSSIYLCSVEDRSTSFGKNIQYFGAGTRLSVL.

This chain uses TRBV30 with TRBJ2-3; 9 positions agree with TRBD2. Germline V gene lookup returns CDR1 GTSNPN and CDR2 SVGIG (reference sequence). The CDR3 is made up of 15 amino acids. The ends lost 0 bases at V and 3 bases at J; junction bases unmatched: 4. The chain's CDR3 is CAWSVSGGHTDTQYF. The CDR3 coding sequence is TGTGCCTGGAGTGTCAGCGGGGGGCATACAGATACGCAGTATTTT.